This T cell receptor beta chain was sequenced for a study of blood T cell repertoires in COVID-19. Study details: The United States, Italy and Spain supplied acute and convalescent COVID-19 samples. T cells, B-cell-depleted T cells, or PBMCs provided the cDNA or gDNA that served as material.

In the original analysis: Reference gene primer amplification gave nucleated cell count estimates. Data came from immunoSEQ multiplex PCR; TCRdb stores just in-frame clones and leaves some out. V and J calls and clone size are given by that table; D and trimming were obtained from the DNA. The data contain more than 30,000 clones, 80% of them singletons. CDR1 and CDR2 from the germline V gene are SGHRS and YFSETQ. CDR3 length equals 13 residues. V dropped 0 bases and J dropped 5 bases, with 5 bases sitting between them. The receptor's source is a woman in her seventies with acute or convalescent COVID-19. This chain links TRBV5-1 with TRBJ1-4; D gene unclear. The sequenced sample consisted of peripheral blood. CDR3 protein: CASSLERNEKLFF. CDR3 bases: TGCGCCAGCAGCTTGGAACGGAATGAAAAACTGTTTTTT. The full variable domain, in which reference TRBV5-1 and TRBJ1-4 provide the parts outside the CDR3, is KAGVTQTPRYLIKTRGQQVTLSCSPISGHRSVSWYQQTPGQGLQFLFEYFSETQRNKGNFPGRFSGRQFSNSRSEMNVSTLELGDSALYLCASSLERNEKLFFGSGTQLSVL.